The T cell receptor beta chain described here comes from a study of blood T cell repertoires in COVID-19. Between the trimmed V and J ends, which lost 5 bases and 5 bases, there was a span of 9 bases. Germline CDR1 and CDR2: LGHDT and YNNKEL (reference sequence). The CDR3 is 12 amino acids. Assay used: immunoSEQ multiplex PCR; TCRdb lists only in-frame clones, some missing. The repertoire has 310,000 or so clones, around nine tenths of them found once; the top ten carry roughly 4%. The gene calls are TRBV3-1 (or the pseudogene TRBV3-2) and TRBJ2-5; D possibly corresponds to TRBD2 (5 bases). Sequenced sample: peripheral blood. The receptor comes from a woman between 50 and 59 years old with active or convalescent COVID-19. CDR3 nucleotide sequence: TGTGCCAGCAGCGGAGGTGGGGAGACCCAGTACTTC. Protein sequence: CASSGGGETQYF.